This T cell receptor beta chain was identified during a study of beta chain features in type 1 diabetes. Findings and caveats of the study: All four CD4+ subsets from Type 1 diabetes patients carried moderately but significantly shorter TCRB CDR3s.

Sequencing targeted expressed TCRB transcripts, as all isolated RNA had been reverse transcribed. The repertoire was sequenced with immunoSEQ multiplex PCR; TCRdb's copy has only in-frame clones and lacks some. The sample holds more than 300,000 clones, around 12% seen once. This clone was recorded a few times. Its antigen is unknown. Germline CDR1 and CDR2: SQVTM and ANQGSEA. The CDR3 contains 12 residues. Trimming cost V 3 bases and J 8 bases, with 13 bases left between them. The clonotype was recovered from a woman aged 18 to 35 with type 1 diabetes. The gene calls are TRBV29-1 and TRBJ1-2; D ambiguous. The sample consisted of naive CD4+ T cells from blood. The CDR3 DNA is TGCAGCGTTGAGCTTGTCAGGTGGGGCTACACCTTC. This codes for CSVELVRWGYTF.